This T cell receptor (beta chain) is from a study of T cell responses to AZD1222 COVID-19 vaccine. Clones were sequenced by immunoSEQ multiplex PCR, and TCRdb holds only the in-frame ones, with some missing. The sample lists some 140,000 clones, around 93% seen once, with 6% to 7% in the top ten. The CDR3 runs 14 residues. Trimming took off 4 bases at V and 4 bases at J, with 11 bases between the two ends. Germline lookup yields CDR1 MNHEY and CDR2 SMNVEV (reference sequence). The chain carries TRBV27 and TRBJ1-3, with D unresolved. The sequence derives from an adult who received the AZD1222 COVID-19 vaccine. The sample consisted of peripheral blood, taken 28 days after the second AZD1222 dose. The CDR3 bases are TGTGCCAGCAGTTCGGTAGGAGCGGGAAACACCATATATTTT. Amino acids: CASSSVGAGNTIYF.